The next 2 T cell receptor beta chains were all read from a single sample in a study of T cell responses to AZD1222 COVID-19 vaccine. The table came from immunoSEQ multiplex PCR; TCRdb's copy has only in-frame clones and leaves some out. The sample includes approximately 160,000 clones, just over 90% of them seen just once. The sequenced sample was peripheral blood, obtained on day 0 of AZD1222 vaccination. These receptors all stem from an adult in good health.

J is TRBJ1-5 and V is TRBV6-1; D uncertain. Germline CDR1 reads MNHNS; CDR2 reads SASEGT. Trimming left V 0 bases short and J 7 bases short, with 7 bases between. The CDR3 is 13 residues long. The CDR3 nucleotides read TGTGCCAGCAGTGAAGCGGGCGAACAGCCCCAGCATTTT. Translated: CASSEAGEQPQHF.

V and J are TRBV19 and TRBJ2-1; tentatively, D is TRBD1 or TRBD2 (6 bases each). Trimming left V 1 base short and J 9 bases short, with 13 bases between. The CDR3 loop spans 14 amino acids. Germline CDR1 reads LNHDA; CDR2 reads SQIVND (reference sequence). In DNA form, the CDR3 reads TGTGCCAGTAGTATAGGGGGGGCAGGCAGTGAGCAGTTCTTC. Residues: CASSIGGAGSEQFF.